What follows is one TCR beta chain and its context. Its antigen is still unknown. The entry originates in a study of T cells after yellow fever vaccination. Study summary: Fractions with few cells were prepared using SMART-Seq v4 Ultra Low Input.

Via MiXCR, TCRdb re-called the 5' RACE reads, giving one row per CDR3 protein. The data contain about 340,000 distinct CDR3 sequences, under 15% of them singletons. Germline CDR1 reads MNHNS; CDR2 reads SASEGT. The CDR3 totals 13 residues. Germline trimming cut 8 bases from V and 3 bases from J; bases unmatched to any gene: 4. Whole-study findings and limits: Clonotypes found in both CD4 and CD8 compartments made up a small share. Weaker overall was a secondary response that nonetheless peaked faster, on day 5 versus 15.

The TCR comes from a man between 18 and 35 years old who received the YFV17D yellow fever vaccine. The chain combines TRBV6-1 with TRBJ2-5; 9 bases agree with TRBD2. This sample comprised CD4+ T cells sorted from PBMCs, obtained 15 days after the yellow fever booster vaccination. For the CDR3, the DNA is TGTGCCAGCGTGAGCGGGGGGAAAGAGACCCAGTACTTC. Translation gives CASVSGGKETQYF.